The clone carrying this TCR beta chain was recorded at least ten times. Its matching antigen is unknown. The V gene's germline CDR1 is ENHRY and CDR2 SYGVKD. CDR3 size: 12 residues. Trimming took off 3 bases at V and 2 bases at J, with 3 bases between the two ends. The sample is drawn from a study of HIV-infected patients and healthy controls. No cell fractionation was done, so the repertoire covers all unsorted peripheral blood T cells. Study conclusions and caveats: Apparent post-therapy Gini recovery among HIV-infected patients was not reproduced with size-matched repertoires. In healthy controls, MAIT alpha CDR3s were common; in HIV+ repertoires, severely depleted.

cDNA was made from 500 ng RNA using alpha and beta constant primers. Separate chain-specific third strand synthesis with multiplexing indices produced the alpha and beta libraries. Two random hexamers, added before amplification and joined, formed each molecule's 12-nucleotide barcode. TCRdb re-called the 5' RACE reads with MiXCR, one entry per CDR3 protein. The sample gives about 13,000 distinct CDR3 sequences, roughly a tenth of which show up once; over 6% is in the top ten. The chain has TRBV10-3 and TRBJ2-3, with D hard to call. This clonotype originated in an adult in good health. What was sequenced was blood. CDR3 protein: CAISEATDTQYF. CDR3 nucleotides: TGTGCCATCAGTGAAGCCACAGATACGCAGTATTTT.